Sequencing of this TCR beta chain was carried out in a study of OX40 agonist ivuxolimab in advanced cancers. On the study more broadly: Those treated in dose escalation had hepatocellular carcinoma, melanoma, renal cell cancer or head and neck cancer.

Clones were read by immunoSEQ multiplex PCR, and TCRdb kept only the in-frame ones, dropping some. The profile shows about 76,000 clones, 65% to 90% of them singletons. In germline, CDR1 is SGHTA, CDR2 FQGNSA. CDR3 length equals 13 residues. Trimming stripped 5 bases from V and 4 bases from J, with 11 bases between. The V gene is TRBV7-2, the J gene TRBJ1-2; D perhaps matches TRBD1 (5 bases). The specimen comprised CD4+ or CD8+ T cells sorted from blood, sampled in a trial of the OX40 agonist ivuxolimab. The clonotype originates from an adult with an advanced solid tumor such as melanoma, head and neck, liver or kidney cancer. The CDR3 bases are TGTGCCAGCAGCAAGGGGCTTGTCTATGGCTACACCTTC. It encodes CASSKGLVYGYTF. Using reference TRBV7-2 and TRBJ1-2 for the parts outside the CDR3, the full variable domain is GAGVSQSPSNKVTEKGKDVELRCDPISGHTALYWYRQSLGQGLEFLIYFQGNSAPDKSGLPSDRFSAERTGGSVSTLTIQRTQQEDSAVYLCASSKGLVYGYTFGSGTRLTVV.